These 4 T cell receptor beta chains originate from one sample sequenced in a study of T cell responses to AZD1222 COVID-19 vaccine. The repertoire was sequenced with immunoSEQ multiplex PCR; TCRdb's copy has only in-frame clones and lacks some. The repertoire holds nearly 110,000 clones, with less than 95% as singletons. The sequenced sample was peripheral blood, obtained 28 days after the second AZD1222 dose. These receptors were obtained from an adult who received the AZD1222 COVID-19 vaccine.

A word on this clone: This same CDR3 is encoded by further DNA sequences in the sample. The J gene is TRBJ2-7, the V gene TRBV13; the match to TRBD2 covers 12 bases. V shed 6 bases, J shed 5 bases, and the junction held 8 bases outside the gene matches. Germline CDR1 is PRHDT and CDR2 is FYEKMQ (reference sequence). The CDR3 has 15 residues. Written as DNA, the CDR3 is TGTGCCAGCAGTTCTAGACTAGCGGGGGCCCACGAGCAGTACTTC. Its translation: CASSSRLAGAHEQYF.

This chain connects TRBV7-3 to TRBJ2-1; 11 positions match TRBD2. After removal of 1 base from V and 0 bases from J, the junction contained 8 bases not matched to a gene. This CDR3 contains 19 residues. The germline V gene encodes CDR1 SGHTA and CDR2 FQGTGA. CDR3 DNA: TGTGCCAGCAGCTTAAACCCCACTAGCGGGGGCAGCTCCTACAATGAGCAGTTCTTC. Protein: CASSLNPTSGGSSYNEQFF.

This clone was observed once. The rearrangement uses TRBV19 and TRBJ1-2, with 7 nucleotides matching TRBD1. CDR1 is LNHDA, CDR2 SQIVND, per germline (reference sequence). The CDR3 contains 15 residues. J gave up 4 bases and V 3 bases, and 8 bases lay outside the gene matches. This CDR3 is CASSMGKDRFYGYTF. The CDR3 region has the DNA TGTGCCAGTAGTATGGGGAAGGACAGGTTCTATGGCTACACCTTC. Full variable domain (missing parts from reference TRBV19 and TRBJ1-2): DGGITQSPKYLFRKEGQNVTLSCEQNLNHDAMYWYRQDPGQGLRLIYYSQIVNDFQKGDIAEGYSVSREKKESFPLTVTSAQKNPTAFYLCASSMGKDRFYGYTFGSGTRLTVV.

J is TRBJ1-2 and V is TRBV9, with 7 positions matching TRBD1. Germline assignment: CDR1 SGDLS and CDR2 YYNGEE. After removal of 4 bases from V and 7 bases from J, the junction contained 4 bases not matched to a gene. The CDR3 covers 12 residues. This chain's CDR3 is CASSPRQGGYTF. DNA for the CDR3: TGTGCCAGCAGCCCAAGACAGGGTGGCTACACCTTC.